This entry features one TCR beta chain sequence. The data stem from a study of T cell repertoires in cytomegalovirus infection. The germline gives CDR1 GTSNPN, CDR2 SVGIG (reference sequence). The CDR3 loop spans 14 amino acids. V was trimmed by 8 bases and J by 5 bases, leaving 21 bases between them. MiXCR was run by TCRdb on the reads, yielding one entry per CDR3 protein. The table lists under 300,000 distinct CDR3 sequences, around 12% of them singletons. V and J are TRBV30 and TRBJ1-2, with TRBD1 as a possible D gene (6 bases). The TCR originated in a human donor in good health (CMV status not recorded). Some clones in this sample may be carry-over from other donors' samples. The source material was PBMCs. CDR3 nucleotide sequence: TGTGCCCGGGGACAACCAGCCGAAACATATGGCTACACCTTC. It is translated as CARGQPAETYGYTF.